What follows are 8 T cell receptor beta chains derived from one specimen sequenced in a study of cytotoxic CD8 clonotypes in ibrutinib-treated CLL. Measured with immunoSEQ multiplex PCR; TCRdb has only the in-frame clones, and not every one. The sample shows some 46,000 clones, roughly 69% of them seen only once. This sample comprised PBMCs, obtained after 12 months of ibrutinib treatment. Receptors were obtained from a human donor with chronic lymphocytic leukemia.

This clone occurred a few times. The chain joins TRBV27 to TRBJ1-2, with a weak D call TRBD1 (5 bases). The CDR3 spans 15 residues. The germline V and J ends were trimmed by 3 bases and 0 bases, with 11 bases remaining between them. Germline CDR1 MNHEY, CDR2 SMNVEV (reference sequence). The CDR3 loop reads CASSLNRLANYGYTF. The DNA of the CDR3 is TGTGCCAGCAGTTTGAACAGGCTAGCTAACTATGGCTACACCTTC.

A single count supports this clone. This sequence joins TRBV29-1 and TRBJ2-5; maybe TRBD1 (6 bases). V was shortened by 7 bases and J by 9 bases, with 24 bases between the two germline ends. Germline CDR1 and CDR2: SQVTM and ANQGSEA. There are 14 residues in the CDR3. CDR3 loop: CSGGQGTPSESQYF. In DNA form, the CDR3 reads TGCAGCGGGGGGCAGGGGACGCCCAGTGAGTCCCAGTACTTC.

The chain employs TRBV19 and TRBJ2-7, with TRBD2 identical over 14 bases. Germline values: CDR1 LNHDA, CDR2 SQIVND (reference sequence). The CDR3 runs to 15 residues. Unmatched junction bases numbered 2, after V lost 3 bases and J lost 4 bases. For the CDR3, the DNA is TGTGCCAGTAGTATTGGACTAGCGGGAGGATACGAGCAGTACTTC. Translation: CASSIGLAGGYEQYF. Variable domain in full (rest from reference TRBV19 and TRBJ2-7): DGGITQSPKYLFRKEGQNVTLSCEQNLNHDAMYWYRQDPGQGLRLIYYSQIVNDFQKGDIAEGYSVSREKKESFPLTVTSAQKNPTAFYLCASSIGLAGGYEQYFGPGTRLTVT.

This clone occurred a few times. The chain combines TRBV29-1 with TRBJ2-1; D gene ambiguous. The CDR3 runs 14 residues. Germline V gene data show CDR1 as SQVTM and CDR2 as ANQGSEA. Between the trimmed V and J ends, which lost 1 base and 0 bases, there was a span of 7 bases. CDR3 residues: CSVEAISSYNEQFF. The DNA for the CDR3 is TGCAGCGTTGAAGCGATTAGCTCCTACAATGAGCAGTTCTTC.

In its sample, this clone was seen a few times. The chain combines TRBV28 with TRBJ1-1; 7 positions match TRBD1. J gave up 0 bases and V 7 bases, and 5 bases lay outside the gene matches. This CDR3 has 14 amino acids. Germline CDR1 MDHEN, CDR2 SYDVKM. CDR3 sequence (DNA): TGTGCCAGCATAGAGGGGGCGATGAACACTGAAGCTTTCTTT. Protein: CASIEGAMNTEAFF.

The gene calls are TRBV27 and TRBJ1-1; 9 bases line up with TRBD1. The ends lost 6 bases at V and 1 base at J; junction bases unmatched: 3. CDR3 length: 14 residues. The germline CDR1 and CDR2 sequences are MNHEY and SMNVEV (reference sequence). The CDR3 DNA follows: TGTGCCAGCAGGGGGACAGGGAGGAACACTGAAGCTTTCTTT. It codes for CASRGTGRNTEAFF.

This clone was counted only a few times. The chain joins TRBV2 to TRBJ1-5; D may be TRBD1 (6 bases). Trimming pared 7 bases from V and 6 bases from J, leaving 16 bases between. The CDR3 extends over 14 amino acids. CDR1 and CDR2 (germline): SNHLY, FYNNEI. In DNA, the CDR3 is TGTGCCAGCATCGAAGGCGGGGGCGTTCAGCCCCAGCATTTT. Its protein is CASIEGGGVQPQHF.

V and J are TRBV28 and TRBJ2-3, with D perhaps assigned TRBD1 or TRBD2 (5 bases each). There are 13 residues in the CDR3. CDR1 and CDR2 from the germline V gene are MDHEN and SYDVKM. V lost 7 bases and J 4 bases, leaving 12 bases between the germline ends. The CDR3 is CASKDLGADTQYF. The CDR3 DNA reads TGTGCCAGCAAAGACTTGGGGGCAGATACGCAGTATTTT.